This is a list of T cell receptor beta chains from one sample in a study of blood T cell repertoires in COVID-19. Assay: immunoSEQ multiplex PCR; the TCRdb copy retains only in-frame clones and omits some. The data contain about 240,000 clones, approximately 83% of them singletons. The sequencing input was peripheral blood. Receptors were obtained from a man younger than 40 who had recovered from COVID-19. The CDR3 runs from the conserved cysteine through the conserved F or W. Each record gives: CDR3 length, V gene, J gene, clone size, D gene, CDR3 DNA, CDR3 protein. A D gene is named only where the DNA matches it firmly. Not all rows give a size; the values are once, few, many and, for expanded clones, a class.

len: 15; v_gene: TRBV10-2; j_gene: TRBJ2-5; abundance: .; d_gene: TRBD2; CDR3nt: TGCGCCAGCAGTGACCGAGCGGGGGGTTGGGAGACCCAGTACTTC; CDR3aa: CASSDRAGGWETQYF
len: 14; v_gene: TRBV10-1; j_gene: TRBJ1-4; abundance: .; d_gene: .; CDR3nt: TGCGCCAGCAGTGAGGGAGCAACTAATGAAAAACTGTTTTTT; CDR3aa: CASSEGATNEKLFF
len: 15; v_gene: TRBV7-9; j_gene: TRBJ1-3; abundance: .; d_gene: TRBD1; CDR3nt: TGTGCCAGCAGCCTGGACAGGGTGTCTGGAAACACCATATATTTT; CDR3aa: CASSLDRVSGNTIYF
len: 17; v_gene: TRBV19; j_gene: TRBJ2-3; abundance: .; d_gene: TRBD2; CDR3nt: TGTGCCAGTAAGGGACTAGCGGGGGGGCGGAAAACAGATACGCAGTATTTT; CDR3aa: CASKGLAGGRKTDTQYF
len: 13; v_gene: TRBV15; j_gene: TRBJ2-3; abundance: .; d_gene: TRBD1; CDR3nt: TGTGCCACCGGACAGGGGTCTTCAGATACGCAGTATTTT; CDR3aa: CATGQGSSDTQYF
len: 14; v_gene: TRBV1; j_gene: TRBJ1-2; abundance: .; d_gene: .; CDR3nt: TGCACCAGCAGCCGGGACACCCTAGCGGATCAAGGCACCTTC; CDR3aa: CTSSRDTLADQGTF
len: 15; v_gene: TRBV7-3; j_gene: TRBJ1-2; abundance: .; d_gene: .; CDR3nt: TGTGCCAGCAGCTTATTTCCGGGATCCGGCTATGGCTACACCTTC; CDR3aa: CASSLFPGSGYGYTF
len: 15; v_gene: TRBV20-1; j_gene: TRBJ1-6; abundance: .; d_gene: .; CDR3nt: TGCAGTGCTAGTATCAGCGGAGGGCAGGGTTCACCCCTCCACTTT; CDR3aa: CSASISGGQGSPLHF
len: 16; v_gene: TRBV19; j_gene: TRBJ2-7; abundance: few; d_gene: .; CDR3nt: TGTGCCAGTAGTCTAACCAGGGACGGGGGAGCTTACGAGCAGTACTTC; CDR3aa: CASSLTRDGGAYEQYF
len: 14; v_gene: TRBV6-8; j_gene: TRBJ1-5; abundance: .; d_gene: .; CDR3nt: TGTGCCCCCGGGGTCGGAGGATGCAATCAGCCCCAGCATTTT; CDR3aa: CAPGVGGCNQPQHF
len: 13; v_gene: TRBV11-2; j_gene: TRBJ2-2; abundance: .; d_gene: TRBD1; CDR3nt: TGTGCCAGCAGCCCGACAGGGTCCGGGGAGCTGTTTTTT; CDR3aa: CASSPTGSGELFF
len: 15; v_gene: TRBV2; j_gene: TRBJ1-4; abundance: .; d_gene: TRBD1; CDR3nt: TGTGCCAGCAGCGCTCAGGGGGTAGCTAATGAAAAACTGTTTTTT; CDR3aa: CASSAQGVANEKLFF
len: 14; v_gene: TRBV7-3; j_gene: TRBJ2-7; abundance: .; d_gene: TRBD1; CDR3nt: TGTGCCAGCAGGCCCGGGACAGGGAACGGAGAGCAGTACTTC; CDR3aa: CASRPGTGNGEQYF
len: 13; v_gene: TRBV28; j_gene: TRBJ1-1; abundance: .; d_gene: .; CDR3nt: TGTGCCAGCAGCCCACTCATAAACACTGAAGCTTTCTTT; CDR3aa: CASSPLINTEAFF
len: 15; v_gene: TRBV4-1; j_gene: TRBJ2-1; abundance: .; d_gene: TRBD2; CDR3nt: TGCGCCAGCAGCCAAGTTAGCGGGGGGGGAAATGAGCAGTTCTTC; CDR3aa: CASSQVSGGGNEQFF
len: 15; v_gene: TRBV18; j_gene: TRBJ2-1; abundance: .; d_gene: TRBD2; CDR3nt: TGTGCCAGCTCAGTAGCCGGGACTACCTCCAATGAGCAGTTCTTC; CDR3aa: CASSVAGTTSNEQFF